Listed below are T cell receptor beta chains from one sample, sequenced in a study of T cell responses to AZD1222 COVID-19 vaccine. TCRdb's table, derived via immunoSEQ multiplex PCR, lists solely in-frame clones and lacks some. The sample includes tens of thousands of clones, approximately 92% of them seen just once. The specimen was peripheral blood, collected 28 days after the second AZD1222 dose. The receptors shown here come from an adult who received the AZD1222 COVID-19 vaccine. Both conserved end residues are part of each CDR3. Fields, in order: J gene, clone size, V gene, D gene, CDR3 protein, CDR3 DNA. A D gene is named only where the DNA matches it firmly. Clone size appears in some rows only: once, few, many, or a class for an expanded clone.

TRBJ1-4 | - | TRBV9 | - | CASSVGGRSNEKLFF | TGTGCCAGCAGCGTAGGCGGCAGGAGTAATGAAAAACTGTTTTTT
TRBJ1-2 | few | TRBV14 | - | CASSQRTFYGYTF | TGTGCCAGCAGCCAAAGGACTTTCTATGGCTACACCTTC
TRBJ1-5 | - | TRBV7-2 | - | CASSFKGQGNQPQHF | TGTGCCAGCAGCTTTAAAGGGCAGGGGAATCAGCCCCAGCATTTT
TRBJ2-5 | - | TRBV6-6 | - | CASTSWQETQYF | TGTGCCAGCACGAGTTGGCAAGAGACCCAGTACTTC
TRBJ1-1 | - | TRBV11-2 | - | CASSLRENTEAFF | TGTGCCAGCAGCTTGAGGGAGAACACTGAAGCTTTCTTT
TRBJ2-2 | - | TRBV12-3/TRBV12-4 | - | CAIRRMNTGELFF | TGTGCCATCAGGAGGATGAACACCGGGGAGCTGTTTTTT
TRBJ1-1 | - | TRBV6-6 | - | CASSLRVLAEAFF | TGTGCCAGCAGTTTAAGGGTACTCGCTGAAGCTTTCTTT
TRBJ2-7 | - | TRBV7-6 | TRBD2 | CASSSGLAELSSYEQYF | TGTGCCAGCAGCTCAGGACTAGCGGAACTCAGCTCCTACGAGCAGTACTTC
TRBJ2-3 | - | TRBV12-3/TRBV12-4 | - | CASRDRNTDTQYF | TGTGCCAGCAGGGACCGAAACACAGATACGCAGTATTTT
TRBJ2-7 | - | TRBV6-5 | - | CASSSQTGSEQYF | TGTGCCAGCAGTTCACAGACAGGTTCCGAGCAGTACTTC